These T cell receptor beta chains were read from a single sample in a study of neoadjuvant anti-PD-1 for oral cavity cancer. The assay was immunoSEQ multiplex PCR, and TCRdb's table has in-frame clones only and misses some. Seen here are 5,500 to 7,500 clones, 60% to 80% observed once, and the top ten hold 2.5% to 3%. The sample was PBMCs, taken before nivolumab (anti-PD-1) treatment. These receptor sequences come from a person aged 35-80 years with oral cavity squamous cell carcinoma. Both conserved end residues are part of each CDR3. The order of the fields is CDR3 DNA, CDR3 protein, clone size, D gene, V gene, J gene. A D gene is named only where the DNA matches it firmly. Expanded clones get a size class; other rows say once, few or many, or leave the size out.

CDR3nt: TGTGCCAGCAGCTCCGGGGTTGCGAACACTGAAGCTTTCTTT
CDR3aa: CASSSGVANTEAFF
abundance: NA
d_gene: NA
v_gene: TRBV11-2
j_gene: TRBJ1-1

CDR3nt: TGTGCCAGCAGTTACGGTTTTGGCACTACGAACACTGAAGCTTTCTTT
CDR3aa: CASSYGFGTTNTEAFF
abundance: NA
d_gene: NA
v_gene: TRBV6-6
j_gene: TRBJ1-1

CDR3nt: TGTGCCAGCAGCTTGGGGGGACAGGGGATCTACAATGAGCAGTTCTTC
CDR3aa: CASSLGGQGIYNEQFF
abundance: NA
d_gene: TRBD1
v_gene: TRBV11-3
j_gene: TRBJ2-1

CDR3nt: TGTGCCAGCAGCCTTTTAATGACAGGGTCAAGGTACGAGCAGTACTTC
CDR3aa: CASSLLMTGSRYEQYF
abundance: NA
d_gene: TRBD1
v_gene: TRBV7-6
j_gene: TRBJ2-7

CDR3nt: TGTGCCAGCAGCTCCCCGCCCGGACAGGGAACGCCGAGCAATCAGCCCCAGCATTTT
CDR3aa: CASSSPPGQGTPSNQPQHF
abundance: NA
d_gene: TRBD1
v_gene: TRBV7-6
j_gene: TRBJ1-5

CDR3nt: TGTGCCAGCAGCTTAGGACCTGGGGAGACCCAGTACTTC
CDR3aa: CASSLGPGETQYF
abundance: NA
d_gene: NA
v_gene: TRBV7-9
j_gene: TRBJ2-5

CDR3nt: TGCGCCAGCAGCTTGGCCGTCGGGGGGCAAGAGACCCAGTACTTC
CDR3aa: CASSLAVGGQETQYF
abundance: NA
d_gene: TRBD2
v_gene: TRBV5-1
j_gene: TRBJ2-5

CDR3nt: TGTGCCAGCAGCTTATATAGTACAGATACGCAGTATTTT
CDR3aa: CASSLYSTDTQYF
abundance: NA
d_gene: NA
v_gene: TRBV7-6
j_gene: TRBJ2-3

CDR3nt: TGTGCCAGCAGCCAGCCGGGACAGGGCCTTGAAGCTTTCTTT
CDR3aa: CASSQPGQGLEAFF
abundance: once
d_gene: TRBD1
v_gene: TRBV14
j_gene: TRBJ1-1

CDR3nt: TGCAGCGTTGGGGCTAGCGGGGCCGGGGATACGCAGTATTTT
CDR3aa: CSVGASGAGDTQYF
abundance: NA
d_gene: TRBD2
v_gene: TRBV29-1
j_gene: TRBJ2-3